These T cell receptor beta chains were read from a single sample in a study of T cell responses to AZD1222 COVID-19 vaccine. Method: immunoSEQ multiplex PCR; TCRdb's copy keeps in-frame clones and lacks some. In the table there are about 130,000 clones, 70% to 90% of which are singletons. The source material was peripheral blood, sampled on day 0 of AZD1222 vaccination. The source is an adult in good health. Each CDR3 is given with its conserved first and last residue. The order of the fields is V gene, J gene, D gene, clone size, CDR3 DNA, CDR3 protein. D genes are given only for firm matches. Not every row has a clone size; where given, it reads once, few, many or a size class.

V gene: TRBV14; J gene: TRBJ2-2; D gene: .; clone size: .; CDR3 DNA: TGTGCCAGCAGCCAAAGACGTGGGGACACCGGGGAGCTGTTTTTT; CDR3 protein: CASSQRRGDTGELFF
V gene: TRBV4-1; J gene: TRBJ1-2; D gene: .; clone size: .; CDR3 DNA: TGCGCCAGCACTGGAGCTAACTATGGCTACACCTTC; CDR3 protein: CASTGANYGYTF
V gene: TRBV3-1/TRBV3-2; J gene: TRBJ1-1; D gene: TRBD1; clone size: .; CDR3 DNA: TGTGCCAGCACCTACAGGGGGGCAAACACTGAAGCTTTCTTT; CDR3 protein: CASTYRGANTEAFF
V gene: TRBV4-1; J gene: TRBJ1-1; D gene: TRBD1; clone size: .; CDR3 DNA: TGCGCCAGCAGCCATCTACAGGGGGGGGTTGAAGCTTTCTTT; CDR3 protein: CASSHLQGGVEAFF
V gene: TRBV15; J gene: TRBJ2-7; D gene: TRBD1; clone size: .; CDR3 DNA: TGTGCCACCAGCAGAGGGGGGGACAGGGGCCTTTACGAGCAGTACTTC; CDR3 protein: CATSRGGDRGLYEQYF
V gene: TRBV3-1/TRBV3-2; J gene: TRBJ1-1; D gene: TRBD1; clone size: .; CDR3 DNA: TGTGCCAGCGCAAGGACAGGGCTGAACACTGAAGCTTTCTTT; CDR3 protein: CASARTGLNTEAFF
V gene: TRBV4-2; J gene: TRBJ1-3; D gene: .; clone size: .; CDR3 DNA: TGTGCCAGCAGCGAACTCAGGGGCTTAGACCCTGGAAACACCATATATTTT; CDR3 protein: CASSELRGLDPGNTIYF
V gene: TRBV18; J gene: TRBJ1-1; D gene: .; clone size: .; CDR3 DNA: TGTGCCAGCTCATTCACGCGCACTGAAGCTTTCTTT; CDR3 protein: CASSFTRTEAFF
V gene: TRBV5-1; J gene: TRBJ1-1; D gene: TRBD1; clone size: once; CDR3 DNA: TGCGCCAGCAGCCTACAGGGGCTGGGCACTGAAGCTTTCTTT; CDR3 protein: CASSLQGLGTEAFF
V gene: TRBV2; J gene: TRBJ2-1; D gene: .; clone size: .; CDR3 DNA: TGTGCCAGTTCATGGGGGGCAAGACAGTACAATGAGCAGTTCTTC; CDR3 protein: CASSWGARQYNEQFF
V gene: TRBV7-2; J gene: TRBJ2-2; D gene: TRBD1; clone size: .; CDR3 DNA: TGTGCCAGCAGCACCCAGTCTCAATTAGACAGGGCGAACGGGGAGCTGTTTTTT; CDR3 protein: CASSTQSQLDRANGELFF
V gene: TRBV5-1; J gene: TRBJ1-3; D gene: .; clone size: once; CDR3 DNA: TGCGCCAGCATGGGGGGTAGCTCTGGAAACACCATATATTTT; CDR3 protein: CASMGGSSGNTIYF
V gene: TRBV15; J gene: TRBJ1-5; D gene: .; clone size: .; CDR3 DNA: TGTGCCACCAGCAGAGATTGGGATCAGCCCCAGCATTTT; CDR3 protein: CATSRDWDQPQHF
V gene: TRBV19; J gene: TRBJ1-6; D gene: .; clone size: few; CDR3 DNA: TGTGCCAGTAAGGGTACGGACAGCCATAATTCACCCCTCCACTTT; CDR3 protein: CASKGTDSHNSPLHF
V gene: TRBV9; J gene: TRBJ1-2; D gene: TRBD1; clone size: .; CDR3 DNA: TGTGCCAGCAGCCAAACCCATTGGACAGGGGTAGAGGGTAACTATGGCTACACCTTC; CDR3 protein: CASSQTHWTGVEGNYGYTF
V gene: TRBV5-4; J gene: TRBJ2-2; D gene: TRBD1; clone size: .; CDR3 DNA: TGTGCCAGCAGCTTTATACAGGGGGAAACCGGGGAGCTGTTTTTT; CDR3 protein: CASSFIQGETGELFF
V gene: TRBV5-1; J gene: TRBJ2-1; D gene: .; clone size: .; CDR3 DNA: TGCGCCAGCAGCTTGGACTATGAGCAGTTCTTC; CDR3 protein: CASSLDYEQFF
V gene: TRBV10-3; J gene: TRBJ1-2; D gene: .; clone size: .; CDR3 DNA: TGTGCCATCAGTGGCCAGACCCAGGGTATAGATGGCTACACCTTC; CDR3 protein: CAISGQTQGIDGYTF
V gene: TRBV2; J gene: TRBJ1-5; D gene: .; clone size: .; CDR3 DNA: TGTGCCAGCAGGGACCCGAGGCAGCCCCAGCATTTT; CDR3 protein: CASRDPRQPQHF
V gene: TRBV3-1/TRBV3-2; J gene: TRBJ1-3; D gene: .; clone size: .; CDR3 DNA: TGTGCCAGCAGCCCATTGGGTTCTGGAAACACCATATATTTT; CDR3 protein: CASSPLGSGNTIYF
V gene: TRBV27; J gene: TRBJ2-1; D gene: .; clone size: .; CDR3 DNA: TGTGCCAGCAGTTTAGACCCCGACAATGAGCAGTTCTTC; CDR3 protein: CASSLDPDNEQFF
V gene: TRBV24-1; J gene: TRBJ1-5; D gene: .; clone size: .; CDR3 DNA: TGTGCCACCAGTGTTGGGGGACTCAGCAATCAGCCCCAGCATTTT; CDR3 protein: CATSVGGLSNQPQHF
V gene: TRBV11-2; J gene: TRBJ1-4; D gene: .; clone size: .; CDR3 DNA: TGTGCCAGCAGCCATTATCAGGGCGGTGGGGAAAAACTGTTTTTT; CDR3 protein: CASSHYQGGGEKLFF
V gene: TRBV20-1; J gene: TRBJ2-3; D gene: .; clone size: .; CDR3 DNA: TGCAGTGCTACCCGGGCAGATACGCAGTATTTT; CDR3 protein: CSATRADTQYF
V gene: TRBV6-1; J gene: TRBJ1-3; D gene: .; clone size: .; CDR3 DNA: TGTGCCAGCAGTGAACTGTTCTCTGGAAACACCATATATTTT; CDR3 protein: CASSELFSGNTIYF
V gene: TRBV7-2; J gene: TRBJ1-5; D gene: TRBD1; clone size: .; CDR3 DNA: TGTGCCAGCAGCTCGGGGACAGGTACTAATCAGCCCCAGCATTTT; CDR3 protein: CASSSGTGTNQPQHF
V gene: TRBV28; J gene: TRBJ2-1; D gene: .; clone size: .; CDR3 DNA: TGTGCCAGCTCCGGGGGCTTAAGGACCTACAATGAGCAGTTCTTC; CDR3 protein: CASSGGLRTYNEQFF
V gene: TRBV18; J gene: TRBJ1-1; D gene: .; clone size: .; CDR3 DNA: TGTGCCAGCTCACCCACGAACACTGAAGCTTTCTTT; CDR3 protein: CASSPTNTEAFF
V gene: TRBV11-1; J gene: TRBJ1-1; D gene: .; clone size: .; CDR3 DNA: TGTGCCAGCAGCCCGACACTCAACACTGAAGCTTTCTTT; CDR3 protein: CASSPTLNTEAFF
V gene: TRBV15; J gene: TRBJ1-5; D gene: TRBD1; clone size: .; CDR3 DNA: TGTGCCACCAGCAGAGTTCGGACAGGGGACCAGCCCCAGCATTTT; CDR3 protein: CATSRVRTGDQPQHF
V gene: TRBV4-1; J gene: TRBJ2-5; D gene: .; clone size: .; CDR3 DNA: TGCGCCAGCAGCCAAGGAGAGGGGTCGGAGACCCAGTACTTC; CDR3 protein: CASSQGEGSETQYF
V gene: TRBV5-6; J gene: TRBJ1-1; D gene: .; clone size: .; CDR3 DNA: TGTGCCAGCAGCTTGGCCAAGGGGGAAGCTTTCTTT; CDR3 protein: CASSLAKGEAFF
V gene: TRBV13; J gene: TRBJ2-7; D gene: TRBD2; clone size: once; CDR3 DNA: TGTGCCAGCAGCCGGGAAGCGGGAGGGCCCTACGAGCAGTACTTC; CDR3 protein: CASSREAGGPYEQYF
V gene: TRBV27; J gene: TRBJ1-1; D gene: .; clone size: .; CDR3 DNA: TGTGCCAGCCGACAGGAGACCATGAACACTGAAGCTTTCTTT; CDR3 protein: CASRQETMNTEAFF
V gene: TRBV28; J gene: TRBJ1-1; D gene: TRBD1; clone size: .; CDR3 DNA: TGTGCCAGCAGTTCTGGGACAGGGAGGGTGAACACTGAAGCTTTCTTT; CDR3 protein: CASSSGTGRVNTEAFF
V gene: TRBV7-7; J gene: TRBJ2-3; D gene: .; clone size: .; CDR3 DNA: TGTGCCAGCAGCTTGGAGGTACTACGATCAACGGCTAGCACAGATACGCAGTATTTT; CDR3 protein: CASSLEVLRSTASTDTQYF
V gene: TRBV7-3; J gene: TRBJ2-6; D gene: .; clone size: .; CDR3 DNA: TGTGCCAGCAGCTTGAACACAGGTTCTGGGGCCAACGTCCTGACTTTC; CDR3 protein: CASSLNTGSGANVLTF
V gene: TRBV27; J gene: TRBJ1-3; D gene: .; clone size: .; CDR3 DNA: TGTGCCAGCAGGGAGGCGGGGCCTGGAAACACCATATATTTT; CDR3 protein: CASREAGPGNTIYF
V gene: TRBV6-5; J gene: TRBJ1-4; D gene: TRBD1; clone size: once; CDR3 DNA: TGTGCCAGCAAGACAGGGAGGACTAATGAAAAACTGTTTTTT; CDR3 protein: CASKTGRTNEKLFF
V gene: TRBV29-1; J gene: TRBJ1-1; D gene: .; clone size: .; CDR3 DNA: TGCAGCGTTGGAGTAGAGCACACTGAAGCTTTCTTT; CDR3 protein: CSVGVEHTEAFF
V gene: TRBV11-2; J gene: TRBJ1-1; D gene: TRBD1; clone size: .; CDR3 DNA: TGTGCCAGCAGCCCATGGGACAGAGTGAACACTGAAGCTTTCTTT; CDR3 protein: CASSPWDRVNTEAFF
V gene: TRBV5-1; J gene: TRBJ2-1; D gene: TRBD1; clone size: .; CDR3 DNA: TGCGCCAGCAGCTCGGGGGACAGGGGTTACAATGAGCAGTTCTTC; CDR3 protein: CASSSGDRGYNEQFF
V gene: TRBV5-4; J gene: TRBJ2-4; D gene: .; clone size: .; CDR3 DNA: TGTGCCAGCAGTCACCAGGATTTGAAAAACATTCAGTACTTC; CDR3 protein: CASSHQDLKNIQYF
V gene: TRBV24-1; J gene: TRBJ2-5; D gene: .; clone size: .; CDR3 DNA: TGTGCCACCAGCCAGGGTTATCAAGAGACCCAGTACTTC; CDR3 protein: CATSQGYQETQYF
V gene: TRBV4-2; J gene: TRBJ1-3; D gene: .; clone size: .; CDR3 DNA: TGTGCCAGCAGTCAAGGGCCGACCTCTGGAAACACCATATATTTT; CDR3 protein: CASSQGPTSGNTIYF
V gene: TRBV27; J gene: TRBJ1-6; D gene: .; clone size: .; CDR3 DNA: TGTGCCAGCAGTTTATATCAGGGGAATTCACCCCTCCACTTT; CDR3 protein: CASSLYQGNSPLHF
V gene: TRBV29-1; J gene: TRBJ1-1; D gene: .; clone size: .; CDR3 DNA: TGCAGCGTTGATAGGCTCACTGAAGCTTTCTTT; CDR3 protein: CSVDRLTEAFF
V gene: TRBV7-3; J gene: TRBJ2-1; D gene: .; clone size: .; CDR3 DNA: TGTGCCAGCAGCTTAACCGGGGGGCTCTACAATGAGCAGTTCTTC; CDR3 protein: CASSLTGGLYNEQFF
V gene: TRBV12-1; J gene: TRBJ1-1; D gene: .; clone size: .; CDR3 DNA: TGTGCCAGCAGCTTTGAGGTAGGGGATACTGAAGCTTTCTTT; CDR3 protein: CASSFEVGDTEAFF
V gene: TRBV6-4; J gene: TRBJ2-1; D gene: TRBD2; clone size: .; CDR3 DNA: TGTGCCAGCAGAGAAGCGGGAGATGGCTACAATGAGCAGTTCTTC; CDR3 protein: CASREAGDGYNEQFF
V gene: TRBV9; J gene: TRBJ1-2; D gene: .; clone size: .; CDR3 DNA: TGTGCCACCGGAGACAGGCTCGGCTACACCTTC; CDR3 protein: CATGDRLGYTF
V gene: TRBV28; J gene: TRBJ2-3; D gene: .; clone size: once; CDR3 DNA: TGTGCCAGCAGTTTGAGGTCCCCTGATACGCAGTATTTT; CDR3 protein: CASSLRSPDTQYF
V gene: TRBV11-2; J gene: TRBJ1-1; D gene: .; clone size: .; CDR3 DNA: TGTGCCAGCAGCGCGGACAACACTGAAGCTTTCTTT; CDR3 protein: CASSADNTEAFF
V gene: TRBV9; J gene: TRBJ2-6; D gene: .; clone size: .; CDR3 DNA: TGTGCCAGCAGCGTAGATCGTGAGAGCTCTGGGGCCAACGTCCTGACTTTC; CDR3 protein: CASSVDRESSGANVLTF
V gene: TRBV5-5; J gene: TRBJ1-3; D gene: .; clone size: .; CDR3 DNA: TGTGCCAGCCAAAAGGGAGTACCAAACACCATATATTTT; CDR3 protein: CASQKGVPNTIYF
V gene: TRBV11-2; J gene: TRBJ1-1; D gene: .; clone size: .; CDR3 DNA: TGTGCCAGCAGCTTAGAACGGGGGGGAACTGAAGCTTTCTTT; CDR3 protein: CASSLERGGTEAFF
V gene: TRBV6-6; J gene: TRBJ1-2; D gene: TRBD1; clone size: .; CDR3 DNA: TGTGCCAGCAACCCGGGACAGGGGTTTGGCTACACCTTC; CDR3 protein: CASNPGQGFGYTF
V gene: TRBV9; J gene: TRBJ1-3; D gene: .; clone size: .; CDR3 DNA: TGTGCCAGCAGCCCTCGGGGCGAGGCTGGAAACACCATATATTTT; CDR3 protein: CASSPRGEAGNTIYF
V gene: TRBV6-5; J gene: TRBJ2-5; D gene: TRBD2; clone size: .; CDR3 DNA: TGTGCCAGCAGCGCGCGGGGGGAGACCCAGTACTTC; CDR3 protein: CASSARGETQYF
V gene: TRBV19; J gene: TRBJ1-5; D gene: .; clone size: .; CDR3 DNA: TGTGCCACCAACTTGGCCAGATATAGCAATCAGCCCCAGCATTTT; CDR3 protein: CATNLARYSNQPQHF